This is a list of T cell receptor beta chains from one sample in a study of shared clonotypes between healthy human individuals. Clones were read by immunoSEQ multiplex PCR, and TCRdb kept only the in-frame ones, dropping some. The sample contains around 600,000 clones, roughly 96% of which appear only once. Material for sequencing was naive CD8+ T cells sorted from blood. The receptors were sampled from a woman between 25 and 40 years old in good health. The CDR3 runs from the conserved cysteine through the conserved F or W. The order of the fields is D gene, V gene, J gene, CDR3 protein. A D gene is named only where the DNA matches it firmly.

d_call: NA; v_call: TRBV7-8; j_call: TRBJ2-3; cdr3_aa: CASSLVPTTSTDTQYF
d_call: TRBD2; v_call: TRBV29-1; j_call: TRBJ2-7; cdr3_aa: CSVEGGSGRELAGEQYF
d_call: TRBD1; v_call: TRBV19; j_call: TRBJ1-5; cdr3_aa: CASSMDRESQPQHF
d_call: TRBD2; v_call: TRBV6-1; j_call: TRBJ2-6; cdr3_aa: CASMGLAGEVGVLTF
d_call: NA; v_call: TRBV19; j_call: TRBJ2-7; cdr3_aa: CASSPPARGPYEQYF
d_call: NA; v_call: TRBV7-2; j_call: TRBJ2-7; cdr3_aa: CASSLDGRTSSYEQYF
d_call: NA; v_call: TRBV28; j_call: TRBJ2-1; cdr3_aa: CASSFGAGASGVNEQFF
d_call: NA; v_call: TRBV27; j_call: TRBJ1-5; cdr3_aa: CASSLGGSNQPQHF
d_call: NA; v_call: TRBV19; j_call: TRBJ2-7; cdr3_aa: CASSIDGNYEQYF
d_call: TRBD2; v_call: TRBV19; j_call: TRBJ2-1; cdr3_aa: CASSIGAGEDNEQFF